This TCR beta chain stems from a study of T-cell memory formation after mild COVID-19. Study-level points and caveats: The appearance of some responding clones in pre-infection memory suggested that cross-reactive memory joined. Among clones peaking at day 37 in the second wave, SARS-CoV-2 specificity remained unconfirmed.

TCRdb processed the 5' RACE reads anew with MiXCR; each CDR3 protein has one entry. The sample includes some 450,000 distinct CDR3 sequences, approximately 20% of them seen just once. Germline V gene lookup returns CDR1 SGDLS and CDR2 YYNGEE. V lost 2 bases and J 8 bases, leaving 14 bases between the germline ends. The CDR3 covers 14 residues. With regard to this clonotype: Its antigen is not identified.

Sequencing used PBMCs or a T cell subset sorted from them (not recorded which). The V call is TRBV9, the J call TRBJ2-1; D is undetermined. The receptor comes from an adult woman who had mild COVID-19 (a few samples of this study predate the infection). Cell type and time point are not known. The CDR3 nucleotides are TGTGCCAGCAGCGTCCGAGGTTATCGCGATGAGCAGTTCTTC. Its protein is CASSVRGYRDEQFF.